This record covers a single TCR beta chain. This record comes from a study of T cell responses to AZD1222 COVID-19 vaccine. Study-wide background: Second-dose intervals near 4 or 12 weeks were combined.

The method was immunoSEQ multiplex PCR; TCRdb's version includes in-frame clones alone and lacks a portion of them. In the table there are nearly 95,000 clones, nearly 90% of which are singletons. This sequence was found in an adult in good health. The sample consisted of peripheral blood, taken on day 0 of AZD1222 vaccination.

CDR3: CASSLSSGQGNTEAFF. CDR3 DNA: TGTGCCAGCAGTTTATCGAGTGGACAGGGGAACACTGAAGCTTTCTTT. The rearrangement links TRBV27 to TRBJ1-1, with TRBD1 matching 8 bases. Germline values: CDR1 MNHEY, CDR2 SMNVEV (reference sequence). This CDR3 has 16 amino acids. J lost 1 base, V lost 0 bases, and 4 bases had no gene match.